This TCR beta chain was recovered during a study of T cell responses to AZD1222 COVID-19 vaccine. Study-level background: Pooled in the analysis were second doses at about 4 or about 12 weeks. General study results and limits: All repertoire sampling was performed exclusively after the peak T cell response. The sample set comprised mostly white British donors with more females, and clonal diversity was possibly underestimated.

Some clones are missing from TCRdb's copy, which holds only in-frame ones; the method was immunoSEQ multiplex PCR. The sample carries roughly 55,000 clones, around 90% recorded once. Remarks on this clone: No antigen is known for it.

The CDR3 consists of 12 residues. Trimming left V 2 bases short and J 0 bases short, with 1 base between. Per germline, CDR1 KGHSH and CDR2 LQKENI. The source is an adult in good health. The material was peripheral blood, obtained on day 0 of AZD1222 vaccination. The chain joins TRBV18 to TRBJ2-5, with D unresolved. CDR3 region: CASSPYQETQYF. In DNA form, the CDR3 reads TGTGCCAGCTCACCATACCAAGAGACCCAGTACTTC.